This T cell receptor beta chain was obtained from a study of T cell responses to AZD1222 COVID-19 vaccine. The germline CDR1 and CDR2 sequences are SGHTA and FQGNSA. The V end lost 1 base, the J end lost 7 bases, and 5 bases lay between the germline ends. This CDR3 has 11 residues. Profiling relied on immunoSEQ multiplex PCR, and the TCRdb table lists in-frame clones only, not all of them. Of about 120,000 clones in the sample, more than 85% are singletons; the top ten hold 2% to 3%. The material was peripheral blood, obtained on day 0 of AZD1222 vaccination. The TCR was taken from an adult in good health. The chain is built from TRBV7-2 and TRBJ2-7; no firm D call. In nucleotides, the CDR3 is TGTGCCAGCAGCTTAGTAGTAGAGCAGTACTTC. Protein sequence: CASSLVVEQYF.